The 23 T cell receptor beta chains in this list originate from one sample, sequenced in a study of T cell repertoires in ileal Crohn's disease. Profiling relied on immunoSEQ multiplex PCR, and the TCRdb table lists in-frame clones only, not all of them. The profile shows roughly 4,400 clones, approximately 76% of them singletons. Documented time point: inflamed ileum from the surgical specimen. Sequences were obtained from ileal tissue. The source is an adult with Crohn's disease.

As concerns this clone: One junction end does not reproduce the germline sequence, and a read error may be involved. Other DNA sequences within the sample encode an identical CDR3. This chain links TRBV2 with TRBJ2-2, with a tentative D call TRBD1 (6 bases). In germline, CDR1 is SNHLY, CDR2 FYNNEI. This CDR3 has 17 amino acids. The DNA of the CDR3 is TGTGCCAGCAAAGGGGGTGCAGGGACCCATTCCACCGGGGAACTGTTTTTT. Encoded protein: CASKGGAGTHSTGELFF.

This clone is labeled as large. This chain joins TRBV6-1 and TRBJ1-5; D ambiguous. Trimming left V 6 bases short and J 9 bases short, with 12 bases between. The CDR3 contains 12 residues. Germline V gives CDR1 MNHNS, CDR2 SASEGT. Written as DNA, the CDR3 is TGTGCCAGCAGCTTACAGTTACCGCCCCAGCATTTT. It yields the protein CASSLQLPPQHF.

The rearrangement links TRBV5-1 to TRBJ1-3; D unclear. The CDR3 consists of 15 residues. V shed 0 bases and J shed 0 bases, with 7 bases lying between them. Germline values: CDR1 SGHRS, CDR2 YFSETQ. CDR3 coding DNA: TGCGCCAGCAGCTTGGTAGGCACCTCTGGAAACACCATATATTTT. As protein: CASSLVGTSGNTIYF.

The chain couples TRBV11-2 to TRBJ1-5; D is unresolved. From germline, CDR1 is SGHAT and CDR2 FQNNGV. This CDR3 spans 14 amino acids. V gave up 0 bases and J gave up 7 bases, with 10 bases separating them. DNA for the CDR3: TGTGCCAGCAGCTTAGATCTCCCCGGGCAGCCCCAGCATTTT. Translating gives CASSLDLPGQPQHF.

The V and J genes are TRBV19 and TRBJ1-5, with 7 bases matching TRBD1. CDR1 is LNHDA, CDR2 SQIVND, per germline (reference sequence). This CDR3 region has 21 residues. Trimming removed 0 bases from V and 0 bases from J; junction bases left unmatched: 17. CDR3 amino acids: CASSIDVTGRTGGYSNQPQHF. The CDR3 region has the DNA TGTGCCAGTAGTATAGATGTGACGGGACGGACAGGCGGTTATAGCAATCAGCCCCAGCATTTT.

The rearrangement links TRBV27 to TRBJ1-4, with D perhaps matching TRBD1 (5 bases). The CDR3 consists of 14 residues. The V gene lost 7 bases and the J gene lost 7 bases, with 16 bases spanning the gap. CDR1 MNHEY and CDR2 SMNVEV come from the germline V gene (reference sequence). The DNA for the CDR3 is TGTGCCAGCAAAGCATCCGCAGGGCGTGAAAAACTGTTTTTT. Protein: CASKASAGREKLFF.

In its sample, this clone was seen a few times. The V gene is TRBV7-6, the J gene TRBJ2-7; 7 bases are a match to TRBD1. Germline loops: CDR1 SGHVS, CDR2 FNYEAQ. The CDR3 covers 15 residues. Trimming at V came to 5 bases and at J to 0 bases, leaving 7 bases not matched to a gene. The CDR3 nucleotides read TGTGCCAGCAGCGACAGGGTGTCCTTCTCCTACGAGCAGTACTTC. Protein: CASSDRVSFSYEQYF.

With regard to this clone: This CDR3 is also generated by other DNA sequences in the sample. This chain uses TRBV30 with TRBJ1-4, with TRBD1 as a possible D gene (5 bases). The germline CDR1 and CDR2 sequences are GTSNPN and SVGIG (reference sequence). The CDR3 consists of 13 residues. Trimming shortened V by 6 bases and J by 2 bases, and 10 bases separated the two germline ends. The CDR3 DNA is TGTGCCTGCACGGGGGTCACTAATGAAAAACTGTTTTTT. It yields the protein CACTGVTNEKLFF.

CDR3 region: CASSIGSGTEAFF. The DNA of the CDR3 is TGTGCCAGTAGTATAGGATCGGGAACTGAAGCTTTCTTT. This chain joins TRBV19 and TRBJ1-1; no reliable D call. The CDR3 length is 13 residues. Germline values: CDR1 LNHDA, CDR2 SQIVND (reference sequence). V lost 1 base and J 5 bases, leaving 8 bases between the germline ends.

The chain combines TRBV27 with TRBJ1-6, with a weak D call TRBD1 (6 bases). Germline CDR1 MNHEY, CDR2 SMNVEV (reference sequence). Deletions cut 0 bases from V and 7 bases from J, with 13 bases between. The CDR3 is 16 amino acids. In DNA, the CDR3 is TGTGCCAGCAGTTTATCTGGGGGGGGCCTAAATTCACCCCTCCACTTT. It is translated as CASSLSGGGLNSPLHF.

The table lists this clone with a count of one. The chain joins TRBV19 to TRBJ2-2; 9 bases are a match to TRBD2. CDR1 LNHDA and CDR2 SQIVND come from the germline V gene (reference sequence). After removal of 6 bases from V and 7 bases from J, the junction contained 6 bases not matched to a gene. The CDR3 consists of 14 residues. The CDR3 reads CASSGGGVRGELFF. The DNA of the CDR3 is TGTGCCAGTAGCGGCGGGGGGGTGCGCGGGGAGCTGTTTTTT. The whole variable domain, remainder taken from reference TRBV19 and TRBJ2-2, is DGGITQSPKYLFRKEGQNVTLSCEQNLNHDAMYWYRQDPGQGLRLIYYSQIVNDFQKGDIAEGYSVSREKKESFPLTVTSAQKNPTAFYLCASSGGGVRGELFFGEGSRLTVL.

The V and J genes are TRBV6-1 and TRBJ1-4; unclear D gene. The germline V and J ends were trimmed by 3 bases and 0 bases, with 14 bases remaining between them. Looked up from germline, CDR1 is MNHNS and CDR2 is SASEGT. CDR3 length equals 17 residues. Written as DNA, the CDR3 is TGTGCCAGCAGTGACGGGCCCCTAGACGCAACTAATGAAAAACTGTTTTTT. Its protein is CASSDGPLDATNEKLFF.

The chain links TRBV7-2 to TRBJ1-6; D is ambiguous. This CDR3 contains 15 residues. The V and J ends lost 2 bases and 6 bases respectively, with 11 bases between them. Germline CDR1 and CDR2: SGHTA and FQGNSA. CDR3 residues: CASSLTRELNSPLHF. In DNA, the CDR3 is TGTGCCAGCAGCTTAACCCGGGAGCTTAATTCACCCCTCCACTTT.

This rearrangement joins TRBV9 to TRBJ2-1, with 9 bases identical to TRBD2. The V and J ends lost 2 bases and 4 bases, in that order; junction bases with no gene match: 7. Germline V gene data show CDR1 as SGDLS and CDR2 as YYNGEE. CDR3 size: 16 residues. The CDR3 DNA follows: TGTGCCAGCAGCGTCCTTAGCGGGAGTGCGTACAATGAGCAGTTCTTC. Protein: CASSVLSGSAYNEQFF.

The chain carries TRBV30 and TRBJ1-1; D remains ambiguous. Germline assignment: CDR1 GTSNPN and CDR2 SVGIG (reference sequence). Trimming stripped 3 bases from V and 4 bases from J, with 9 bases between. This CDR3 region has 12 residues. The CDR3 loop is CAWSPIRTEAFF. The CDR3 DNA follows: TGTGCCTGGAGCCCGATCCGCACTGAAGCTTTCTTT.

V and J are TRBV5-1 and TRBJ1-1, with D maybe TRBD1 (5 bases). The length of the CDR3 is 16 residues. Per the germline V gene, CDR1 is SGHRS and CDR2 is YFSETQ. Trimming took off 0 bases at V and 4 bases at J, with 16 bases between the two ends. The DNA of the CDR3 is TGCGCCAGCAGCTTGGGAGAGGGGCGGTGGGGCACTGAAGCTTTCTTT. Its translation is CASSLGEGRWGTEAFF.

A word on this clone: The junction and the germline gene differ at one end; a read error may be behind it. The chain has TRBV29-1 and TRBJ2-2; D unresolved. Germline CDR1 SQVTM, CDR2 ANQGSEA. The CDR3 extends over 13 amino acids. The CDR3 is CSAAWQNAGELFF. The CDR3 DNA reads as TGCAGCGCCGCTTGGCAGAACGCCGGGGAGCTGTTTTTT.

The chain is built from TRBV18 and TRBJ1-4, with D maybe TRBD1 (5 bases). Germline V lookup: CDR1 KGHSH, CDR2 LQKENI. The length of the CDR3 is 14 residues. Trimming cost V 3 bases and J 3 bases, with 8 bases left between them. The CDR3 DNA reads as TGTGCCAGCTCACCCCAGGGAGCTAATGAAAAACTGTTTTTT. As protein: CASSPQGANEKLFF.

The chain joins TRBV7-2 to TRBJ2-7, with D possibly being TRBD1 (6 bases). This CDR3 is built from 14 residues. In germline, CDR1 is SGHTA, CDR2 FQGNSA. The germline V and J ends were trimmed by 3 bases and 2 bases, with 11 bases remaining between them. This CDR3 reads CASSFRDTTYEQYF. The CDR3 DNA reads as TGTGCCAGCAGCTTCCGGGACACCACCTACGAGCAGTACTTC.

Only one count was recorded for this clone. The DNA of the CDR3 is TGTGCCAGCAGGGCAGCCAATGTTTCACCCCTCCACTTT. Protein: CASRAANVSPLHF. The genes are TRBV11-2 and TRBJ1-6; D remains unclear. Trimming left V 6 bases short and J 9 bases short, with 12 bases between. This CDR3 has 13 amino acids. Germline loops: CDR1 SGHAT, CDR2 FQNNGV.

This clone came up once. The chain couples TRBV5-1 to TRBJ2-2; 16 bases map to TRBD2. CDR3 size: 19 residues. V was pared by 1 base and J by 3 bases, with 6 bases of the junction left unmatched. CDR1 SGHRS and CDR2 YFSETQ come from the germline V gene. This CDR3 is CASSLYPGLAGGDTGELFF. The DNA for the CDR3 is TGCGCCAGCAGCTTGTACCCGGGACTAGCGGGAGGGGACACCGGGGAGCTGTTTTTT.

This clone was seen only a few times. The rearrangement joins TRBV28 to TRBJ1-3; no firm D call. The CDR3 extends over 13 amino acids. CDR1 is MDHEN, CDR2 SYDVKM, per germline. V lost 3 bases and J 8 bases, leaving 11 bases between the germline ends. CDR3 region: CASSFAHKYTIYF. The CDR3 coding sequence is TGTGCCAGCAGTTTTGCCCATAAATACACCATATATTTT.

This chain connects TRBV9 to TRBJ1-1; 12 bases map to TRBD1. V trimming: 3 bases; J trimming: 7 bases; junction bases outside the gene matches: 7. The CDR3 covers 15 residues. Germline CDR1 is SGDLS and CDR2 is YYNGEE. As DNA, the CDR3 is TGTGCCAGCAGCGCTTCCGGGACAGGGGGCGATGAAGCTTTCTTT. Residues: CASSASGTGGDEAFF.